A single sample gave rise to the 27 T cell receptor beta chains below, sequenced in a study of chemoradiotherapy in HPV16-positive cancers. Clones were sequenced by immunoSEQ multiplex PCR, and TCRdb holds only the in-frame ones, with some missing. The table records about 5,200 clones, just under 75% of them present only once. This specimen was tumor tissue, taken from a patient who underwent chemoradiotherapy. The receptors shown here come from a human donor with HPV-associated anogenital cancer.

This chain links TRBV11-3 with TRBJ2-1, with TRBD1 matching 10 bases. Germline loops: CDR1 SGHNT, CDR2 YENEEA. CDR3 length: 16 residues. V was pared by 4 bases and J by 3 bases, with 6 bases of the junction left unmatched. This CDR3 reads CASSSRDRGFYNEQFF. CDR3 nucleotide sequence: TGTGCCAGCAGCTCCCGGGACAGGGGATTCTACAATGAGCAGTTCTTC.

The chain links TRBV9 to TRBJ1-3; 8 bases align to TRBD1. The CDR3 contains 13 residues. Germline CDR1 SGDLS, CDR2 YYNGEE. Trimming cost V 7 bases and J 3 bases; bases outside gene matches: 3. CDR3 amino acids: CASGRGLGNTIYF. CDR3 nucleotides: TGTGCCAGCGGCAGGGGGCTTGGAAACACCATATATTTT.

The chain carries TRBV7-2 and TRBJ1-3; the D is unclear. CDR1 and CDR2 (germline): SGHTA, FQGNSA. The CDR3 spans 14 residues. The V gene lost 5 bases and the J gene lost 1 base, with 9 bases spanning the gap. Written as DNA, the CDR3 is TGTGCCAGCAGCCGAGGAGGGTCTGGAAACACCATATATTTT. Its protein is CASSRGGSGNTIYF.

The J gene is TRBJ2-7, the V gene TRBV20-1; D is uncertain. The CDR3 is made up of 11 amino acids. V shed 8 bases and J shed 7 bases, with 15 bases lying between them. Germline CDR1 is DFQATT and CDR2 is SNEGSKA (reference sequence). In nucleotides, the CDR3 is TGCAGTCCTTCGGGCTCCACGGAGCAGTACTTC. Translation: CSPSGSTEQYF.

This sequence joins TRBV9 and TRBJ1-1; 8 bases line up with TRBD1. The CDR3 runs 13 residues. CDR1 and CDR2 from the germline V gene are SGDLS and YYNGEE. The trim removed 3 bases at V and 5 bases at J, leaving 3 bases unmatched. The chain's CDR3 is CASSGYRGTEAFF. CDR3 DNA: TGTGCCAGCAGCGGATACAGGGGGACTGAAGCTTTCTTT.

This clone was detected only a few times. The chain carries TRBV30 and TRBJ1-1; D remains ambiguous. The ends were cut back, 4 bases at V and 0 bases at J, with 9 bases in the middle. The CDR3 totals 13 residues. In germline, CDR1 is GTSNPN, CDR2 SVGIG (reference sequence). The chain's CDR3 is CAWTVLLNTEAFF. In DNA form, the CDR3 reads TGTGCCTGGACGGTACTTTTGAACACTGAAGCTTTCTTT.

The J gene is TRBJ1-2, the V gene TRBV6-6; no definite D call. V was shortened by 4 bases and J by 3 bases, with 12 bases between the two germline ends. Germline V gives CDR1 MNHNY, CDR2 SVGAGI (reference sequence). The CDR3 loop spans 14 amino acids. The CDR3 region is CASSWVFVDYGYTF. The CDR3 DNA sequence: TGTGCCAGCAGTTGGGTGTTCGTAGACTATGGCTACACCTTC.

The chain combines TRBV18 with TRBJ1-1; 7 bases are shared with TRBD1. The CDR3 loop spans 16 amino acids. Losses at the gene ends were 0 bases for V and 6 bases for J; bases not matched to a gene: 10. Germline CDR1 and CDR2: KGHSH and LQKENI. DNA of the CDR3: TGTGCCAGCTCACCACCGTTCGTAGGGGGCGGACCTGAAGCTTTCTTT. Amino acids: CASSPPFVGGGPEAFF.

This clone came up a few times. The chain couples TRBV7-9 to TRBJ2-5, with D possibly being TRBD2 (7 bases). CDR3 length equals 17 residues. V gave up 4 bases and J gave up 2 bases, with 20 bases separating them. Per the germline V gene, CDR1 is SEHNR and CDR2 is FQNEAQ (reference sequence). The CDR3: CASSSGGAIGNQETQYF. The DNA for the CDR3 is TGTGCCAGCAGCTCTGGGGGGGCTATCGGCAATCAAGAGACCCAGTACTTC.

This clone was observed a few times. The chain joins TRBV5-6 to TRBJ2-6, with D unresolved. The CDR3 loop spans 14 amino acids. V was clipped by 3 bases and J by 0 bases, with 4 bases between them. Germline V gene data show CDR1 as SGHDT and CDR2 as YYEEEE. The CDR3 is CASSWSSGANVLTF. DNA of the CDR3: TGTGCCAGCAGCTGGTCCTCTGGGGCCAACGTCCTGACTTTC.

The chain uses TRBV9 and TRBJ2-2; D is unclear. This CDR3 comprises 15 residues. Trimming pared 0 bases from V and 4 bases from J, leaving 10 bases between. Germline CDR1 SGDLS, CDR2 YYNGEE. Written as DNA, the CDR3 is TGTGCCAGCAGCGTAGCTCAGACGGGCACCGGGGAGCTGTTTTTT. This gives the protein CASSVAQTGTGELFF.

The gene calls are TRBV18 and TRBJ1-3, with unresolved D. The CDR3 has 15 residues. The germline V gene encodes CDR1 KGHSH and CDR2 LQKENI. Trimming took off 3 bases at V and 4 bases at J, with 13 bases between the two ends. Here the CDR3 DNA reads TGTGCCAGCTCACCCCCGGGTCGGCGGGGAAACACCATATATTTT. This gives the protein CASSPPGRRGNTIYF.

The chain joins TRBV19 to TRBJ1-5, with 8 nucleotides matching TRBD1. After removal of 6 bases from V and 0 bases from J, the junction contained 4 bases not matched to a gene. The CDR3 extends over 15 amino acids. Germline V gene sequence: CDR1 LNHDA, CDR2 SQIVND (reference sequence). CDR3 DNA sequence: TGTGCCAGTAGACGGGACAGGAATAGCAATCAGCCCCAGCATTTT. Its translation is CASRRDRNSNQPQHF.

The chain employs TRBV5-6 and TRBJ1-1; D not resolved. The germline gives CDR1 SGHDT, CDR2 YYEEEE. The CDR3 length is 14 residues. The ends were cut back, 0 bases at V and 5 bases at J, with 11 bases in the middle. CDR3 sequence: CASSLVSPGTEAFF. In nucleotides, the CDR3 is TGTGCCAGCAGCTTGGTCAGCCCCGGAACTGAAGCTTTCTTT.

The V call is TRBV2, the J call TRBJ2-2, with 10 bases aligning to TRBD2. Trimming removed 2 bases from V and 5 bases from J; junction bases left unmatched: 5. CDR3 size: 16 residues. Germline-derived CDR1 and CDR2 are SNHLY and FYNNEI. The DNA of the CDR3 is TGTGCCAGCAGTGAAAGCGGGAGGGTATGGACCGGGGAGCTGTTTTTT. This sequence encodes CASSESGRVWTGELFF.

The gene calls are TRBV15 and TRBJ1-3, with D uncertain. Trimming shortened V by 4 bases and J by 2 bases, and 15 bases separated the two germline ends. From germline, CDR1 is LNHNV and CDR2 YYDKDF (reference sequence). This CDR3 is built from 16 residues. The DNA of the CDR3 is TGTGCCACCAGCAACCCAGCTCAAGAAACTGGAAACACCATATATTTT. Amino acids: CATSNPAQETGNTIYF.

The J gene is TRBJ1-2, the V gene TRBV30; D remains ambiguous. The CDR3 totals 11 residues. The germline V and J ends were trimmed by 3 bases and 5 bases, with 7 bases remaining between them. Germline CDR1 is GTSNPN and CDR2 is SVGIG (reference sequence). CDR3: CAWRRGYGYTF. As DNA, the CDR3 is TGTGCCTGGAGGCGGGGTTATGGCTACACCTTC.

Notes on this clone: One end of the junction varies from germline; a read error may be responsible. The chain carries TRBV18 and TRBJ2-7, with 9 nucleotides matching TRBD1. The CDR3 runs 14 residues. Germline V lookup: CDR1 KGHSH, CDR2 LQKENI. The chain's CDR3 is CASSPRTGDYEQYF. CDR3 sequence (DNA): TGTGCCAGCTCCCCACGGACAGGGGACTACGAGCAGTACTTC.

The CDR3 DNA reads as TGTGCCAGCAGCCCAGGACAGGGCCGCAATGAGCAGTTCTTC. This encodes CASSPGQGRNEQFF. The chain employs TRBV7-3 and TRBJ2-1; 8 nucleotides align to TRBD1. Germline V gives CDR1 SGHTA, CDR2 FQGTGA. This CDR3 is built from 14 residues. After removal of 5 bases from V and 6 bases from J, the junction contained 6 bases not matched to a gene.

CDR3 amino acids: CASSRLAGLGFGSYNEQFF. The CDR3 bases are TGCGCCAGCAGTCGACTAGCGGGTCTCGGGTTCGGCTCCTACAATGAGCAGTTCTTC. The V gene is TRBV5-1, the J gene TRBJ2-1, with 10 bases aligning to TRBD2. Germline CDR1 is SGHRS and CDR2 is YFSETQ. The V segment lost 5 bases and the J segment 0 bases; nucleotides outside the gene matches: 14. This CDR3 is built from 19 residues.

This clone has only a few counts. The rearrangement joins TRBV30 to TRBJ2-7; a weak D match, TRBD1 (5 bases). Germline V CDR1 and CDR2: GTSNPN, SVGIG (reference sequence). The CDR3 covers 13 residues. Trimming stripped 3 bases from V and 5 bases from J, with 14 bases between. This chain's CDR3 is CAWRKSGPDEQYF. The CDR3 region has the DNA TGTGCCTGGAGGAAGTCAGGGCCAGACGAGCAGTACTTC. Based on the CDR3 plus reference TRBV30 and TRBJ2-7, the full variable domain is SQTIHQWPATLVQPVGSPLSLECTVEGTSNPNLYWYRQAAGRGLQLLFYSVGIGQISSEVPQNLSASRPQDRQFILSSKKLLLSDSGFYLCAWRKSGPDEQYFGPGTRLTVT.

The J gene is TRBJ2-7, the V gene TRBV4-2, with TRBD1 matching over 8 bases. This CDR3 has 17 residues. CDR1 is LGHNA, CDR2 YNFKEQ, per germline. The V and J ends lost 5 bases and 0 bases, in that order; junction bases with no gene match: 12. CDR3 DNA: TGTGCCAGCAGCTCGACCCCGGGACAGGAGCTCTCCTACGAGCAGTACTTC. Translated, it gives CASSSTPGQELSYEQYF.

For the CDR3, the DNA is TGTGCCAGCAGCCAAATGTCGGCCGGAGTGGGTACAGATACGCAGTATTTT. Amino acids: CASSQMSAGVGTDTQYF. The genes are TRBV4-2 and TRBJ2-3, with D uncertain. The V gene lost 2 bases and the J gene lost 3 bases, with 18 bases spanning the gap. The CDR3 consists of 17 residues. In germline, CDR1 is LGHNA, CDR2 YNFKEQ.

The chain combines TRBV19 with TRBJ2-3, with 7 bases matching TRBD2. The CDR3 extends over 17 amino acids. The germline V gene has CDR1 LNHDA and CDR2 SQIVND (reference sequence). Losses at the gene ends were 4 bases for V and 1 base for J; bases not matched to a gene: 11. The CDR3, as DNA: TGTGCCAGTAGTACCACTAGCGCCCTGAGGGGCACAGATACGCAGTATTTT. This gives the protein CASSTTSALRGTDTQYF.

This clone has a handful of counts. This chain connects TRBV5-8 to TRBJ1-5; 7 nucleotides line up with TRBD1. The CDR3 sequence is 13 residues long. The J segment lost 11 bases and the V segment lost 5 bases, leaving 10 bases of the junction unmatched. The germline CDR1 and CDR2 sequences are SGHTS and YDEGEE. CDR3 region: CASRTGRSAAQHF. CDR3 in DNA: TGTGCCAGCAGGACAGGGAGATCAGCAGCCCAGCATTTT.

The V call is TRBV11-2, the J call TRBJ1-1; D perhaps matches TRBD1 (6 bases). CDR1 and CDR2 (germline): SGHAT, FQNNGV. This CDR3 has 18 residues. V shed 0 bases and J shed 3 bases, with 20 bases lying between them. This CDR3 reads CASSLDPGGRMLYTEAFF. CDR3 DNA sequence: TGTGCCAGCAGCTTAGACCCCGGGGGGCGTATGTTGTACACTGAAGCTTTCTTT.

This rearrangement joins TRBV14 to TRBJ1-1; D ambiguous. Germline CDR1 and CDR2: SGHDN and FVKESK. Trimming cost V 0 bases and J 6 bases, with 11 bases left between them. The CDR3 runs to 14 residues. Here the CDR3 reads CASSQDLTAPEAFF. CDR3 coding DNA: TGTGCCAGCAGCCAAGATCTGACTGCACCTGAAGCTTTCTTT.